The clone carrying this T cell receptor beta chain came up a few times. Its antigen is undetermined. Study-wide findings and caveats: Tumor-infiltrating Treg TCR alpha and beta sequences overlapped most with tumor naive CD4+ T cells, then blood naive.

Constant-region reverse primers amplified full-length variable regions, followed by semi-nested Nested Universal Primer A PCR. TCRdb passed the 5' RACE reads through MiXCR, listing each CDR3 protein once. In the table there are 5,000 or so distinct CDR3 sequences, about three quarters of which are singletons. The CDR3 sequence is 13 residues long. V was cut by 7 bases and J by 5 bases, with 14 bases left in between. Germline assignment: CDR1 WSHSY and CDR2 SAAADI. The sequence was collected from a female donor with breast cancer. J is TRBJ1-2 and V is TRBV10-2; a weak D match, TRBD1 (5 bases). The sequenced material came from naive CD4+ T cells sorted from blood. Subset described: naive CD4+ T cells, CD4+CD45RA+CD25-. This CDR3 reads CASMGGGSYGYTF. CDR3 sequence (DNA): TGCGCCAGCATGGGGGGAGGTTCTTATGGCTACACCTTC.